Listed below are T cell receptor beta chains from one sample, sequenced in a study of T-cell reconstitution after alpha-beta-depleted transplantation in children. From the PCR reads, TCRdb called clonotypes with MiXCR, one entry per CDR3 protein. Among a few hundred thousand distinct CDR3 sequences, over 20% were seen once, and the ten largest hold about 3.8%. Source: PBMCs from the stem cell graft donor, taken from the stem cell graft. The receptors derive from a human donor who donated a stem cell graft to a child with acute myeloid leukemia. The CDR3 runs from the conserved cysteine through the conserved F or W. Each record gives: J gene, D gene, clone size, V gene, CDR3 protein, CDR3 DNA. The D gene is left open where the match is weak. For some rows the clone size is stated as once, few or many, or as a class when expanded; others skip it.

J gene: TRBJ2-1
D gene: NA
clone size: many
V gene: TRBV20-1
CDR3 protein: CSAGDYYNEQFF
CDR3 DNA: TGCAGTGCTGGTGACTACTACAATGAGCAGTTCTTC

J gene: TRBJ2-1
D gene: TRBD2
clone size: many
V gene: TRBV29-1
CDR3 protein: CSVEAESSGYNEQFF
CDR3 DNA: TGCAGCGTTGAAGCGGAGTCTAGCGGGTACAATGAGCAGTTCTTC

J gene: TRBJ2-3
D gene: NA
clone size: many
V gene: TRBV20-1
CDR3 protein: CSARTASDTQYF
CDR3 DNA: TGCAGTGCTAGAACGGCATCGGATACGCAGTATTTT

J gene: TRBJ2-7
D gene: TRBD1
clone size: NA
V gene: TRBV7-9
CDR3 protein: CASSHRDRGREQYF
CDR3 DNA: TGTGCCAGCAGCCACCGGGACAGGGGGCGAGAGCAGTACTTC

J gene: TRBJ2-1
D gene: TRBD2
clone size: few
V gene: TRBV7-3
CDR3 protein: CASSLVGSGSSYNEQFF
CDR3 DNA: TGTGCCAGCAGCTTAGTTGGTAGCGGGAGCTCCTACAATGAGCAGTTCTTC

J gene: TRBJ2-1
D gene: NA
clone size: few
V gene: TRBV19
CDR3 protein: CASSISGGDNEQFF
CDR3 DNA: TGTGCCAGTAGTATATCGGGCGGGGACAATGAGCAGTTCTTC

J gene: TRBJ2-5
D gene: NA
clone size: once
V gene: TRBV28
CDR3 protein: CASSTIYRVGTVETQYF
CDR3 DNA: TGTGCCAGCAGTACAATCTACAGGGTTGGGACTGTGGAGACCCAGTACTTC

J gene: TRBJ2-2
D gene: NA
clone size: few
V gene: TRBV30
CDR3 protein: CAWSSGNTGELFF
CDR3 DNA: TGTGCCTGGAGTAGTGGTAACACCGGGGAGCTGTTTTTT

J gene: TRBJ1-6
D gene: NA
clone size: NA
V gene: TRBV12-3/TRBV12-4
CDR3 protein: CASSQRRNNSPLHF
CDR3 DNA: TGTGCCAGCAGCCAAAGGAGGAATAATTCACCCCTCCACTTT

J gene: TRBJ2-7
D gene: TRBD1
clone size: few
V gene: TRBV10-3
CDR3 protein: CAIRLNGQGTYEQYF
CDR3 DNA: TGTGCCATCAGATTAAACGGACAGGGAACCTACGAGCAGTACTTC

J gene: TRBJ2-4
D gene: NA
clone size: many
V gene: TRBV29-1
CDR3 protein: CSVEDLESAKNIQYF
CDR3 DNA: TGCAGCGTTGAAGATCTTGAGTCGGCCAAAAACATTCAGTACTTC

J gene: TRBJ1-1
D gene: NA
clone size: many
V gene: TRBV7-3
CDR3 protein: CASSSGVNTEAFF
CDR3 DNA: TGTGCCAGCAGCTCTGGGGTGAACACTGAAGCTTTCTTT

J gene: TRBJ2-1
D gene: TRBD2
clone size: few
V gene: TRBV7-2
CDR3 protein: CASSQPRDSGGGRASYNEQFF
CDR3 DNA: TGTGCCAGCAGCCAGCCCCGGGACAGCGGAGGCGGGAGGGCCAGCTACAATGAGCAGTTCTTC

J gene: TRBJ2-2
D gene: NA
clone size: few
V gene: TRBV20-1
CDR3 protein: CCARSGLALGSGELFF
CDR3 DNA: TGCTGTGCTAGGTCGGGTCTAGCGCTAGGGAGCGGGGAGCTGTTTTTT

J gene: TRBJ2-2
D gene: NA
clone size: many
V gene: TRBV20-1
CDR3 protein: CSASPSSGGELFF
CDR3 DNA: TGCAGTGCTAGCCCTTCCAGTGGCGGGGAGCTGTTTTTT

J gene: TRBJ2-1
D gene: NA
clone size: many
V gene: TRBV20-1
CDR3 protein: CSALDYGNEQFF
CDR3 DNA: TGCAGTGCTCTTGACTACGGCAATGAGCAGTTCTTC

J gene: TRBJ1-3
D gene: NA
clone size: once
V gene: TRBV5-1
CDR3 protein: CASTEWGPGNTIYF
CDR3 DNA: TGCGCCAGCACCGAGTGGGGTCCTGGAAACACCATATATTTT

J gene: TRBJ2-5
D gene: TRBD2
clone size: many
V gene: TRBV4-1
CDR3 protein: CASSHGRLAAPPETQYF
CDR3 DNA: TGCGCCAGCAGCCACGGTAGACTAGCGGCACCCCCAGAGACCCAGTACTTC

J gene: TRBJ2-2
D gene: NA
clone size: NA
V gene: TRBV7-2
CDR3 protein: CASSLKGAGYTGELFF
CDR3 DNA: TGTGCCAGCAGCTTAAAAGGGGCAGGGTACACCGGGGAGCTGTTTTTT

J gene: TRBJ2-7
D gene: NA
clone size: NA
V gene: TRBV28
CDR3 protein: CASSAGQYYEQYF
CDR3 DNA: TGTGCCAGCAGCGCGGGACAGTACTACGAGCAGTACTTC

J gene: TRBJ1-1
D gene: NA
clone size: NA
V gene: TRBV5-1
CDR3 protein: CASSLTGRGPNTEAFF
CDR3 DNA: TGCGCCAGCAGCTTGACAGGGCGGGGCCCGAACACTGAAGCTTTCTTT

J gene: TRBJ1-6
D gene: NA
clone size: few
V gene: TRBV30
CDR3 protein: CAWSVRRQPLHF
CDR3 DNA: TGTGCCTGGAGTGTAAGGAGACAACCCCTCCACTTT

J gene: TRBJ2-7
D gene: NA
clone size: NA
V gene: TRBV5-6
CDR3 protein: CASSPQGSYYEQYF
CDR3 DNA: TGTGCCAGCAGCCCCCAGGGCAGCTACTACGAGCAGTACTTC

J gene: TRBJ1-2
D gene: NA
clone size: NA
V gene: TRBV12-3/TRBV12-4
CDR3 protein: CASIDSRRTPNYGYTF
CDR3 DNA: TGTGCCAGCATCGATTCCCGACGTACCCCTAACTATGGCTACACCTTC

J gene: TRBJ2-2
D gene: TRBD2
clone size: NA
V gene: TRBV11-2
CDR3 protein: CASSITSGSGTGELFF
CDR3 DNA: TGTGCCAGCAGCATCACAAGCGGGAGTGGGACCGGGGAGCTGTTTTTT

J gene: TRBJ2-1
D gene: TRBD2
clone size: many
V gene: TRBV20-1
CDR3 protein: CSANSGSTYNEQFF
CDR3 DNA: TGCAGTGCTAATAGCGGGAGTACCTACAATGAGCAGTTCTTC

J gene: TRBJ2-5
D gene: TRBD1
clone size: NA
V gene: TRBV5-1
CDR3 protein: CASSLGQGASETQYF
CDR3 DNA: TGCGCCAGCAGCCTGGGACAGGGGGCTTCGGAGACCCAGTACTTC